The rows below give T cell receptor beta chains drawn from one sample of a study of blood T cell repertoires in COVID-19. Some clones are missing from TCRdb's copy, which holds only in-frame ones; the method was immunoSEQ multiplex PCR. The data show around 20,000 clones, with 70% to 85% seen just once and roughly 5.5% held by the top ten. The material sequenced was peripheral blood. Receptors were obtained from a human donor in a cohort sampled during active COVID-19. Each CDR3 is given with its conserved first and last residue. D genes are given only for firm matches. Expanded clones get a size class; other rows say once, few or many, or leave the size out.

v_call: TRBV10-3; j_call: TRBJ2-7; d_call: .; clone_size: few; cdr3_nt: TGTGCCATCAGTTCCGCGACAGGTTCCTACGAGCAGTACTTC; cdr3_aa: CAISSATGSYEQYF
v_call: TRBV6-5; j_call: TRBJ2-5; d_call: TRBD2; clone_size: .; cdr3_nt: TGTGCCAGCGGGCTTCGGGGGGGAGGAGAGACCCAGTACTTC; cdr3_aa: CASGLRGGGETQYF
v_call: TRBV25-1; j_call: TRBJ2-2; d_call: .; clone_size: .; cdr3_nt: TGTGCCAGCAGTGAATTTCCGGGGGTAGGAAAGACCGGGGAGCTGTTTTTT; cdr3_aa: CASSEFPGVGKTGELFF
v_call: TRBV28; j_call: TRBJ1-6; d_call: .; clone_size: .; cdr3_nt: TGTGCCAGCAGTTTATCAGGCCCCAATTCACCCCTCCACTTT; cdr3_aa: CASSLSGPNSPLHF
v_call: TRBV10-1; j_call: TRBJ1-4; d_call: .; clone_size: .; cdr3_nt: TGCGCCAGCAGGGGCAGGGGAAATGAAAAACTGTTTTTT; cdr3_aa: CASRGRGNEKLFF
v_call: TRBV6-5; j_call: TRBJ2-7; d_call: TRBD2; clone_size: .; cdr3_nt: TGTGCCAGCAGTTCCCGGGACTACTTCGAGCAGTACTTC; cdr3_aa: CASSSRDYFEQYF
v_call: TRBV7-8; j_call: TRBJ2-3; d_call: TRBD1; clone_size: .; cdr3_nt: TGTGCCAGCAGCCCGCAGACAGGGGTTAGAGATACGCAGTATTTT; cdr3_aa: CASSPQTGVRDTQYF
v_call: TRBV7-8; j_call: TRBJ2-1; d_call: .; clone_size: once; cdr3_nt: TGTGCCAGCAGCTTCGACAGGACACATGAGCAGTTCTTC; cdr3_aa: CASSFDRTHEQFF
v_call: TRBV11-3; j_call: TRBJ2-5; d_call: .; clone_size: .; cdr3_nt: TGTGCCAGCAGCTTAGGAGCTGTTGGGCTTTCCCAAGAGACCCAGTACTTC; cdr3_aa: CASSLGAVGLSQETQYF
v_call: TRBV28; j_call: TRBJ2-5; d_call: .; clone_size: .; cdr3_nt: TGTGCCAGCAGTTTGGGGGGGGCCGTGGGGACCCAGTACTTC; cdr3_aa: CASSLGGAVGTQYF
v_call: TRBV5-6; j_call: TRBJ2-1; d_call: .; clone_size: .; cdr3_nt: TGTGCCAGCAGCTTGGCCGGGACACACAATGAGCAGTTCTTC; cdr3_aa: CASSLAGTHNEQFF
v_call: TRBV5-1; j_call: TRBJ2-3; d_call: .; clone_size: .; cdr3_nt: TGCGCCAGCAGCTTGGCCGGGGGGCTCAGCACAGATACGCAGTATTTT; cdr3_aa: CASSLAGGLSTDTQYF
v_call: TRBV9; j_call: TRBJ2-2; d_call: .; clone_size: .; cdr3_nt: TGTGCCAGCAGCGTAGGCGGAGGAATGAACACCGGGGAGCTGTTTTTT; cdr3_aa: CASSVGGGMNTGELFF
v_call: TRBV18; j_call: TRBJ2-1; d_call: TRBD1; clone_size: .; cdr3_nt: TGTGCCAGCTCACCACCACATAGGGACAGGGCCTACAATGAGCAGTTCTTC; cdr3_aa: CASSPPHRDRAYNEQFF
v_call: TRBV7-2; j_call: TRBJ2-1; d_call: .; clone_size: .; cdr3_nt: TGTGCCAGCCCGGACAGCCGGGGCTACAATGAGCAGTTCTTC; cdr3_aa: CASPDSRGYNEQFF
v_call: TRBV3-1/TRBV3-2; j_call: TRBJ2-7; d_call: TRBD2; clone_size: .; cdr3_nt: TGTGCCAGCAGCCAACTAGCGGGAGGTGAAGAGCAGTACTTC; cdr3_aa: CASSQLAGGEEQYF
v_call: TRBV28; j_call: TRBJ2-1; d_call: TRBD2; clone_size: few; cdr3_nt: TGTGCCAGCAGTTTGTCTAGCGGGAGGGTCTACAATGAGCAGTTCTTC; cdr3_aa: CASSLSSGRVYNEQFF
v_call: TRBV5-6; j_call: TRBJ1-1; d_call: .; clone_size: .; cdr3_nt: TGTGCCAGCAGCTGGACTCAAACATCTGAAGCTTTCTTT; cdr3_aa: CASSWTQTSEAFF
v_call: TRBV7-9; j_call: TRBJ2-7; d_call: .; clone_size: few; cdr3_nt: TGTGCCAGCAGCTCCGGGACATCCTACGAGCAGTACTTC; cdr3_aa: CASSSGTSYEQYF
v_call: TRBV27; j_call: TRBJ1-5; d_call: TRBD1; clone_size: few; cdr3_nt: TGTGCCAGCAGTGCAATTGGACAGGCCCGCCAGCCCCAGCATTTT; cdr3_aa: CASSAIGQARQPQHF
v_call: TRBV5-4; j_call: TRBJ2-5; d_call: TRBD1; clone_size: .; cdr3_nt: TGTGCCAGCAGCTTGTGGCTAGGGACAGGCCAAGAGACCCAGTACTTC; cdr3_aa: CASSLWLGTGQETQYF
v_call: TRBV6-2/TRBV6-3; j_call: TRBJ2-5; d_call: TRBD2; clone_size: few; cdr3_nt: TGTGCCAGCAGTTACTCCCGCAGGGTTACAGCGGGAGTGGGGGAGACCCAGTACTTC; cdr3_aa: CASSYSRRVTAGVGETQYF
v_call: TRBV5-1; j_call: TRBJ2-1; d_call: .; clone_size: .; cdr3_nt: TGCGCCAGCAGCGGTCTAGCTATGCATGAGCAGTTCTTC; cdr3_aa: CASSGLAMHEQFF
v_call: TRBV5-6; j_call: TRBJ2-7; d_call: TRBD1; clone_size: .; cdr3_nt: TGTGCCAGCAGCCCGGATCCGGGACAGGGAGTCTTCGAGCAGTACTTC; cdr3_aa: CASSPDPGQGVFEQYF
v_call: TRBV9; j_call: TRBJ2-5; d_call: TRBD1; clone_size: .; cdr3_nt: TGTGCCAGCAGCTTTCGGGACAGGGGTAAGGGCCTCCAAGAGACCCAGTACTTC; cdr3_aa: CASSFRDRGKGLQETQYF
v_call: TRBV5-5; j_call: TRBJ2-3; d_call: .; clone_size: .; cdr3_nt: TGTGCCAGCAGCCCGACCTCTAGCGAATCGGATACGCAGTATTTT; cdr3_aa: CASSPTSSESDTQYF
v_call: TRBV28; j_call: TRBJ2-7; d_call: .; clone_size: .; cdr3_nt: TGTGCCAGCAGTGAGAACCCTAACCCCTCCTACGAGCAGTACTTC; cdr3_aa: CASSENPNPSYEQYF
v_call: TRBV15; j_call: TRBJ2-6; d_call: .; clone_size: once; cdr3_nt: TGTGCCACCAGCAGAGACAGGGGTTCTGGGGCCAACGTCCTGACTTTC; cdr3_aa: CATSRDRGSGANVLTF
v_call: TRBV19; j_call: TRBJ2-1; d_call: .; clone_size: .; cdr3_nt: TGTGCCAGTAGTATAGAGGTAACCGGGGAAGGACTGTTCTTC; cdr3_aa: CASSIEVTGEGLFF
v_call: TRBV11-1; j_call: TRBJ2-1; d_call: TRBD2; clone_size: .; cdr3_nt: TGTGCCAGCAGCCTATGGACTAGTCGGGACAATGAGCAGTTCTTC; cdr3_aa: CASSLWTSRDNEQFF
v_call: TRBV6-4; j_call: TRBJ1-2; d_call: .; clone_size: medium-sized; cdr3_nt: TGTGCCAGCAGTGACGGGCGGGAAGTAGCTAACTATGGCTACACCTTC; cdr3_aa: CASSDGREVANYGYTF
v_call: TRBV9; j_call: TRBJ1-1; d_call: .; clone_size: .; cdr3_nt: TGTGCCAGCAGCGAAGGAGGGAACACTGAAGCTTTCTTT; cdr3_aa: CASSEGGNTEAFF
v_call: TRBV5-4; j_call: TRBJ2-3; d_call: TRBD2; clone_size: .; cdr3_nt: TGTGCCAGCAGCCAACTGGCCCAAAGAGCGGGAGAGGATACGCAGTATTTT; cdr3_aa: CASSQLAQRAGEDTQYF
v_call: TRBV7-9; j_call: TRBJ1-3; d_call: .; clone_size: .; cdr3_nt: TGTGCCAGCAGCTTTCCAGACCTGACTGGTTACTCTGGAAACACCATATATTTT; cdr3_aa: CASSFPDLTGYSGNTIYF
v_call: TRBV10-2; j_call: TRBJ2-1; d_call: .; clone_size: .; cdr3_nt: TGCGCCAGCAGTGAGTCCTACTCAAGCTCCTACAATGAGCAGTTCTTC; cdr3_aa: CASSESYSSSYNEQFF
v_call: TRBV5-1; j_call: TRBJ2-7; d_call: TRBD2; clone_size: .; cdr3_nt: TGCGCCAGCAGCTTGGGGGCGGGAGTTTACGAGCAGTACTTC; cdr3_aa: CASSLGAGVYEQYF
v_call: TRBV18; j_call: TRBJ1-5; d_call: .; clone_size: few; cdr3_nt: TGTGCCAGCTCACCTGGTGATGCGGCTAGTCAGCCCCAGCATTTT; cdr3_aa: CASSPGDAASQPQHF
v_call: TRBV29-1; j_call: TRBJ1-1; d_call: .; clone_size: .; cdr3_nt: TGCAGCGTTGAAAATACCGGGACTTTCACTGAAGCTTTCTTT; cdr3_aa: CSVENTGTFTEAFF
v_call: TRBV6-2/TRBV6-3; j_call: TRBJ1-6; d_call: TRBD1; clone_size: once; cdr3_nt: TGTGCCAGCAGTTACGAGGGGGCTCCTTCACCCCTCCACTTT; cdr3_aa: CASSYEGAPSPLHF
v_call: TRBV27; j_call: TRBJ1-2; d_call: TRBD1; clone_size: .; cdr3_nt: TGTGCCAGCGGGGGACAGTCGTTAGCTAACTATGGCTACACCTTC; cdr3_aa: CASGGQSLANYGYTF
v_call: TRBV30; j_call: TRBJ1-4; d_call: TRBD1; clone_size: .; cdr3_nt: TGTGCCTGGAGTATAGGACAGGGTGGGGAAAAACTGTTTTTT; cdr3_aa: CAWSIGQGGEKLFF